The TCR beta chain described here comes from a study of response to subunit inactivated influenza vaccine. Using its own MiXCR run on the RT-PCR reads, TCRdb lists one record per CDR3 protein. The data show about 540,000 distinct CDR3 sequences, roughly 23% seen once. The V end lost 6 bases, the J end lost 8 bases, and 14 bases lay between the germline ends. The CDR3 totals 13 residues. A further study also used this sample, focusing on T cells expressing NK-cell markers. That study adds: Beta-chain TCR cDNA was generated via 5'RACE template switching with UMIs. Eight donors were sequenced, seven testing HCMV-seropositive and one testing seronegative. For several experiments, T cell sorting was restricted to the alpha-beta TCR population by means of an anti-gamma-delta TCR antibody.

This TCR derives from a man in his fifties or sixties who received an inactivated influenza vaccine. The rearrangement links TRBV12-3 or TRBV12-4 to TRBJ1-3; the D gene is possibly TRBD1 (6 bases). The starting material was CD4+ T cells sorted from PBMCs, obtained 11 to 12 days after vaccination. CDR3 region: CASSRTGKDTIYF. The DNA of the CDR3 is TGTGCCAGCAGCCGTACAGGGAAGGACACCATATATTTT.